The clone carrying this T cell receptor beta chain has only one observation. What it recognizes is unknown. From germline, CDR1 is MNHEY and CDR2 SMNVEV (reference sequence). V dropped 2 bases and J dropped 4; count of bases not matched to a gene: 3. CDR3 length: 15 amino acids. It was with 60 Vbeta and 13 Jbeta primers that the PCR ran. TCRdb's table, derived via immunoSEQ multiplex PCR, lists solely in-frame clones and lacks some. The data contain some 170,000 clones, roughly four fifths of them seen just once; the ten biggest clones take up about 0.98%. Unrecorded immune exposures were likely, despite nominal health at sampling. The data were taken from a study of cytomegalovirus exposure and HLA in healthy donors. Notes on the study in general: The study flagged around 160 TCR beta chains as cytomegalovirus-associated. TRBV6-2, TRBV6-3 and other indistinguishable V segments were excluded. TCR beta sequences numbering 16,951 were associated with HLA alleles at 0.05 false discovery rate in a later analysis.

The rearrangement joins TRBV27 to TRBJ2-2; 8 bases agree with TRBD1. The receptor was isolated from a girl aged 2 to 10 in good health and CMV-seropositive. The sequencing input was PBMCs. CDR3 residues: CASSLMTGATGELFF. CDR3 bases: TGTGCCAGCAGTTTAATGACAGGGGCCACCGGGGAGCTGTTTTTT.